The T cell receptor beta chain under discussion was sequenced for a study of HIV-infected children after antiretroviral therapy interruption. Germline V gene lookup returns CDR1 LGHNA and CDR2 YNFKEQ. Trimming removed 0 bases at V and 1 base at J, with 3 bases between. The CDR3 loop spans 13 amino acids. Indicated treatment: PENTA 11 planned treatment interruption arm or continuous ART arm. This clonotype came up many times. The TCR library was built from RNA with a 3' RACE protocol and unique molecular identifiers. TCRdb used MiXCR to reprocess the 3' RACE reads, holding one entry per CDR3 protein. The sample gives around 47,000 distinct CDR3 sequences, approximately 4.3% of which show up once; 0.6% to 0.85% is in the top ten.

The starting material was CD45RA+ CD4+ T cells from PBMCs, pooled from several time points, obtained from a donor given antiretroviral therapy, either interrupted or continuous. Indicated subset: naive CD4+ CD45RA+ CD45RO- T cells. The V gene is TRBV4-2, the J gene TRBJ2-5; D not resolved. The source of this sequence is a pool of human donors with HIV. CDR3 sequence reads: CASSQEAQETQYF. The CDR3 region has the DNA TGTGCCAGCAGCCAAGAAGCCCAAGAGACCCAGTACTTC.